The entry that follows covers one TCR beta chain sequence. The junction and the germline gene differ at one end; a read error may be behind it. The source of the sample is a study of blood T cells in healthy people across ages. A second PCR of 7 to 11 cycles used a sample-barcoded 5' primer and a J-beta primer mix. TCRdb reprocessed the 5' RACE reads with MiXCR, giving one entry per CDR3 protein. The data show over 1,500,000 distinct CDR3 sequences, roughly two fifths seen once. The CDR3 is made up of 17 amino acids. Germline V gives CDR1 LGHNA, CDR2 YSLEER. This clonotype was sampled from a human donor in good health. What was sequenced was blood. V gene TRBV4-3 combines with J gene TRBJ2-1, with 7 positions matching TRBD1. CDR3 protein: CASSQDRLWGTVDERFF. CDR3 in DNA: TGCGCCAGCAGCCAAGATCGGCTTTGGGGGACAGTCGATGAGCGGTTCTTC.